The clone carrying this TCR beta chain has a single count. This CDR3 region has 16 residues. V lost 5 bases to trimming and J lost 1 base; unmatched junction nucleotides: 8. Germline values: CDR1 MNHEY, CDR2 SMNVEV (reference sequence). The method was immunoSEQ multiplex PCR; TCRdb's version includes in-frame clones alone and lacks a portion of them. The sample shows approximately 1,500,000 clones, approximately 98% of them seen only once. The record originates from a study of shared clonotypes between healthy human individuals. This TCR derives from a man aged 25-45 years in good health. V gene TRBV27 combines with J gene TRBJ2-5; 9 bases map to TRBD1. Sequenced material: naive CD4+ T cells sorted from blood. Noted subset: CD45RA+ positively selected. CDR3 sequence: CASSKWTGEGQETQYF. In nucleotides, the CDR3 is TGTGCCAGCAGTAAGTGGACAGGGGAGGGCCAAGAGACCCAGTACTTC.